This T cell receptor beta chain was sequenced for a study of T cell repertoires in cytomegalovirus infection. Turning to the study itself: Researchers turned to recently identified HLA-C-restricted CMV epitopes as well as well-studied HLA-B-restricted ones.

TCRdb called the reads again in MiXCR, with one record for every CDR3 protein. Of about half a million distinct CDR3 sequences in the sample, approximately 40% were seen once. Germline CDR1 LNHDA, CDR2 SQIVND (reference sequence). The CDR3 spans 16 residues. Trimming took off 6 bases at V and 2 bases at J, with 14 bases between the two ends. A single count supports this clonotype. Its target is unknown. The TCR was taken from a human donor in good health (CMV status not recorded). Some clones in this sample may be carry-over from other donors' samples. Sample: cultured PBMCs, taken from culture after CMV antigen stimulation. The genes are TRBV19 and TRBJ2-6; possible D gene TRBD2, 6 bases. Here the CDR3 DNA reads TGTGCCAGTAGGGATATAGCGGAACCTGGGGCCAACGTCCTGACTTTC. This codes for CASRDIAEPGANVLTF.